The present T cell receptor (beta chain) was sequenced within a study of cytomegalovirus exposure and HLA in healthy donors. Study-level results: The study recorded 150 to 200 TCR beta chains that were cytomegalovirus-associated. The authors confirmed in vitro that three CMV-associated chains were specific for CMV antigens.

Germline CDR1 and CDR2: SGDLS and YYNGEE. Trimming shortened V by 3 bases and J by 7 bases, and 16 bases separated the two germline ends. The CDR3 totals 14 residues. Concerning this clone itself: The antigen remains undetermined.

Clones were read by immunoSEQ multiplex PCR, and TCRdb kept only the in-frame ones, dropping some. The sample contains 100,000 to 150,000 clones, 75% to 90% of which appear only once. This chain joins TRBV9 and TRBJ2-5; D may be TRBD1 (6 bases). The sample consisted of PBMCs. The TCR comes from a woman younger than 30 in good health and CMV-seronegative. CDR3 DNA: TGTGCCAGCAGCGCTTCTAGGACAGCCGGGACCCAGTACTTC. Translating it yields CASSASRTAGTQYF.